The source of this TCR beta chain is a study of T cells after yellow fever vaccination (dated by TCRdb to between 2018 and 2021). Notes on the research overall: Using CD3, CD45RA, CCR7 and CD95 staining, memory subsets (EM, EMRA, CM and Tscm) were sorted on a BD FACS Aria III. Blood was collected at multiple timepoints before and after primary and secondary immunization, and bulk PBMC replicates and cell subsets were isolated. Memory subsets were sorted on days 0, 15 and 45 and at 18 months after primary vaccination, and on days 0, 15 and 45 after the 30-year booster. To follow T-cell clones before and after both primary and booster YFV17D yellow fever vaccination, bulk TCR alpha and beta repertoires underwent longitudinal sequencing. The SMART-Seq v4 Ultra Low Input RNA kit was used to prepare libraries from fractions with low cell numbers. The cohort comprised two healthy male donors, one aged 18 to 30 and one aged 30 to 40 years.

This clonotype was detected ten times or more. Within one base of it there is no much larger clone, and no base qualities were kept. Per the publication, the treatment or condition label means: live attenuated yellow fever vaccine strain. PBMCs were isolated from peripheral blood using a standard Ficoll-Paque protocol. The RNeasy Micro Kit was used to extract RNA from sorted memory subsets. General study outcomes and caveats: Most clones expanded after primary vaccination (around 96% of CD4 and about 85% of CD8) were re-detected after the booster, suggesting that broad memory maintenance occurred. On day 0, almost all vaccine-responding clonotypes were below detection in the sorted memory subsets. The secondary T-cell response was weaker than the primary response but faster, peaking on day 5 instead of day 15. A small share of clonotypes was detected in both CD4 and CD8 compartments, with the overlap likely arising from convergent recombination. The study included only two donors, which limits how far the findings can be generalized. Computational filtering was needed because FACS-sorted repertoires could contain abundant contaminating clonotypes from the bulk population.

TCR cDNA was synthesized by 5'RACE template switching, through which a universal primer site and unique molecular identifiers were introduced. Priming for cDNA synthesis came from both the TCR alpha and TCR beta constant segments. Two PCR steps were used to amplify libraries, with sample barcodes and sequencing adapters being added in the second step. Libraries were sequenced on Illumina HiSeq 2500 (2x100 bp) or NovaSeq (2x150 bp). Regarding the original processing steps: Demultiplexing of reads and collapsing into UMI consensus sequences were performed with MIGEC, and V(D)J alignment was carried out with MiXCR. Clonotypes responding to the vaccine were identified with edgeR on replicate PBMC samples, with the criteria of FDR below 0.01 and a log2 fold change above 5 up to day 15. Each bulk clonotype was labeled CD4 or CD8 based on which sequenced repertoire, CD4 or CD8, contained the clonotype at higher abundance. To estimate the distribution of each clone across memory phenotypes, clonotype frequencies in memory subsets were weighted by FACS-sorted cell numbers. TCRdb reanalyzed the raw reads on its own, using fastp at Q25 for trimming and MiXCR for clone calling, and kept in-frame beta chains. Each CDR3 protein appears once, grouped with its most common genes and DNA. The V and J calls come from TCRdb's annotation, not from the publication. The sample table shows around 50,000 distinct CDR3 sequences, and around 6.4% are seen once. The ten largest clonotypes hold roughly 10% of the sample.

Sequencing used PBMCs, either bulk or a sorted T-cell subset (CD4+, CD8+, memory, or dextramer-sorted; not recorded which), obtained 45 days after the yellow fever booster vaccination. This TCR derives from a man between 25 and 39 years old who received the YFV17D yellow fever vaccine.

The DNA sequence is as follows: TGTGCCAGCAGTTTATTAAGTGGTGGGCGGCTCGAGCAGTACTTC. Its product reads: CASSLLSGGRLEQYF. This receptor chain uses TRBV12-3 or TRBV12-4 and TRBJ2-7, with the D segment identity uncertain. Taken from cysteine to phenylalanine, the CDR3 has 15 residues. Here the CDR3 DNA is all that survives: 45 bases in frame from base 1. Between the V and J ends, shortened by 2 bases and 6 bases respectively, the junction contains 17 bases.